This T cell receptor beta chain comes out of a study of shared clonotypes between healthy human individuals. Evenly divided among several immunoSEQ plates was the genomic DNA of each subset. On sorted subsets, replicate PCRs used 200 to 250 ng DNA, or tens of thousands of T cell genomes. The repertoire was sequenced with immunoSEQ multiplex PCR; TCRdb's copy has only in-frame clones and lacks some. This sample has 850,000 to 1,100,000 clones, with approximately 77% found just once. Germline CDR1 and CDR2: MGHRA and YSYEKL. The J segment lost 1 base and the V segment lost 1 base, leaving 3 bases of the junction unmatched. The CDR3 loop spans 16 amino acids.

The clonotype was recovered from a young man in good health. Some clones in this sample may be carry-over from other donors' samples. This chain uses TRBV4-1 with TRBJ2-4; 8 bases are a match to TRBD2. Sequenced material: memory CD4+ T cells from PBMCs. Subset noted: CD45RA-negative fraction. This CDR3 is CASSQGEREAKNIQYF. CDR3 bases: TGCGCCAGCAGCCAAGGCGAGCGGGAGGCCAAAAACATTCAGTACTTC.